This entry is about one T cell receptor beta chain. Its antigen is undetermined. The record originates from a study of CD8+CD57+ T cells in acquired aplastic anemia. Study details: An average of roughly 3 ug of DNA was obtained from sorted CD4+ and CD8+ cells. Overall study results and limits: A set of twenty-nine CD8+ CDR3 sequences was shared between patients and controls, and these sequences appeared highly expressed in patients. No significant difference in CD8+ Simpson's diversity was found between patients and controls.

Patients included in sequencing had previously demonstrated CD8+CD57+ cell expansion by flow cytometry. The patients, all of them, had severe acquired aplastic anemia. Losses at the gene ends were 5 bases for V and 2 bases for J; bases not matched to a gene: 10. There are 16 residues in the CDR3. Germline lookup yields CDR1 LNHDA and CDR2 SQIVND (reference sequence). Genomic DNA constituted the template upon which TCR beta VDJ and CDR3 profiling was performed. TCRdb re-analysed the reads in MiXCR, keeping a single row per CDR3 protein. The sample gives about 160,000 distinct CDR3 sequences, about 64% of which show up once; approximately 50% is in the top ten.

This TCR came from a human donor with aplastic anemia. Input material: sorted CD4+, CD8+, or CD8+CD57+ T cells (not recorded which) from PBMCs. The rearrangement joins TRBV19 to TRBJ2-3; 7 bases align to TRBD1. In DNA, the CDR3 is TGTGCCAGTAGTTCGCGACAGGGAGCGATCACAGATACGCAGTATTTT. Its protein product is CASSSRQGAITDTQYF.